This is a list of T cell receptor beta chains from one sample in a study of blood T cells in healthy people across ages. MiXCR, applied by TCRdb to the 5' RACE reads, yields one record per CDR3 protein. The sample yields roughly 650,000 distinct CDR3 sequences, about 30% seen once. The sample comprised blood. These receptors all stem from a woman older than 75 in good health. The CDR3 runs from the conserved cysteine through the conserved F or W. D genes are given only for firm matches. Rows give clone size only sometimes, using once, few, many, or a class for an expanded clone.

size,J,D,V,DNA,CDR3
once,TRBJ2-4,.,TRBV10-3,TGTGCCATCAGTGACCCCGGGGCCAAAAACATTCAGTACTTC,CAISDPGAKNIQYF
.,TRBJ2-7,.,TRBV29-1,TGCAGCGTTGATAGCGGCCAGGACCGCCACCCAACCTACGAGCAGTACTTC,CSVDSGQDRHPTYEQYF
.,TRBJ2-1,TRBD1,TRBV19,TGTGCCAGTAGTTCAACCGGGACAGGGGGGCTTGAGAGGCAGTTCTTC,CASSSTGTGGLERQFF
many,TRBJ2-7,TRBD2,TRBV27,TGTGCCAGCAGTTTCAGCGGGGTGGGCTCCTACGAGCAGTACTTC,CASSFSGVGSYEQYF
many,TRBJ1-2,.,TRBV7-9,TGTGCCTATGGGGGGACCGTCAACTATGGCTACACCTTC,CAYGGTVNYGYTF
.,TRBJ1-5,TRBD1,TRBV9,TGTGCCAGCAGCGAGGGGACAGGTGCGGTTGAGCCCCAGCATTTT,CASSEGTGAVEPQHF
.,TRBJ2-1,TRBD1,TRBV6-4,TGTGCCAGCAGTGCCCCGGGACAGGGTGTCAATGAGCAGTTCTTC,CASSAPGQGVNEQFF
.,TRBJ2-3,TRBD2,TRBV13,TGTGCCAGCAGCCGCCTCGGACTAGCGGGAGTAGCAGATACGCAGTATTTT,CASSRLGLAGVADTQYF
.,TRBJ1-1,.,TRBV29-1,TGCAGCGTTGTTGACAGGTTAGTTAACACTGAAGCTTTCTTT,CSVVDRLVNTEAFF
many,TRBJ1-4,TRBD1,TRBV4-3,TGCGCCAGCAGCCTTGGACAGGGGACTAATGAAAAACTGTTTTTT,CASSLGQGTNEKLFF
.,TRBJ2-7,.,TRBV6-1,TGTGCCAGCAAAGGGGTCTACGAGCAGTACTTC,CASKGVYEQYF
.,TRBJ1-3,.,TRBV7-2,TGTGCCAGCAGCTTAGGAGTCGTCTTCTCTGGAAACACCATATATTTT,CASSLGVVFSGNTIYF
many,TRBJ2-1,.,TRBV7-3,TGTGCCAGCAGCCCGAGTGGGGGGGCCGGGCTAGATGAGCAGTTCTTC,CASSPSGGAGLDEQFF
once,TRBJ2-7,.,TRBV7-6,TGTGCCAGCAGCGACGTGGGGGTATATTCCTACGAGCAGTACTTC,CASSDVGVYSYEQYF
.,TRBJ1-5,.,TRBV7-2,TGTGCCAGCAGCTTAGATTTTTCTCAGCCCCAGCATTTT,CASSLDFSQPQHF
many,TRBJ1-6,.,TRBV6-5,TGTGCCAGCAGGCTCGGACGAACTTATAATTCACCCCTCCACTTT,CASRLGRTYNSPLHF
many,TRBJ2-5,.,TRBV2,TGTGCCAGCAGTAATCAAGGGTACCAAGAGACCCAGTACTTC,CASSNQGYQETQYF
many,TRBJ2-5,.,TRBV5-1,TGCGCCAGCAGCTTGGACCCGACAACGAACAAAGAGACCCAGTACTTC,CASSLDPTTNKETQYF
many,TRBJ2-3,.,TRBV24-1,TGTGCCACCCGCAAGGACTCCGAAGATACGCAGTATTTT,CATRKDSEDTQYF
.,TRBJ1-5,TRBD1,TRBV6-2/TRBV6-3,TGTGCCAGCAGCCTCCCCAGGACAGGCAATCAGCCCCGGCATTTT,CASSLPRTGNQPRHF
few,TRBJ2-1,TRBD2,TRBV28,TGTGCCAGCAGTTTCGGGGGGGCAAGTAGGAATGAGCAGTTCTTC,CASSFGGASRNEQFF
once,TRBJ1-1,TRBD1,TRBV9,TGTGCCAGCAGCGCGTTTGGACAGGGTAGGACTGAAGCTTTCTTT,CASSAFGQGRTEAFF
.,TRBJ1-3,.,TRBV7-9,TGTGCCAGCAGCCCTAGACCCTTAACCTCTGGAAACACCGTATATTTT,CASSPRPLTSGNTVYF
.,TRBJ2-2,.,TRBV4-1,TGCGCCAGCAGCCAAGTTTGGGACCTTCCAAGGGAGCTGTTTTTT,CASSQVWDLPRELFF
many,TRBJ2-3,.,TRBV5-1,TGCGCCAGCAGCTTGTCAAGCTTCACAGATACGCAGTATTTT,CASSLSSFTDTQYF
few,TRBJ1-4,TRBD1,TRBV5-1,TGCGCCAGCAGCAGGTCCGGGACAGAAGGTGAAAAACTGTTTTTT,CASSRSGTEGEKLFF
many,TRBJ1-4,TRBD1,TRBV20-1,TGCAGTGCTAGCAGGCAGGGGGGAGAAAAACTGTTTTTT,CSASRQGGEKLFF
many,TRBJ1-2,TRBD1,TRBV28,TGTGCCAGCAGTTTAGGCGGTCAGGGGGACTATGGCTACACCTTC,CASSLGGQGDYGYTF
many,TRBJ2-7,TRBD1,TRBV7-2,TGTGCCAGCAGCCCCCACCGGGGACAGGGTCACGAGCAGTACTTC,CASSPHRGQGHEQYF
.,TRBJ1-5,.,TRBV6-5,TGTGCCAGCAGCTCACAGGCTACCAATCAGCCCCAGCATTTT,CASSSQATNQPQHF